The 28 T cell receptor beta chains below come from one sample, sequenced in a study of T-cell memory formation after mild COVID-19. MiXCR, applied by TCRdb to the 5' RACE reads, yields one record per CDR3 protein. Among fewer than 350,000 distinct CDR3 sequences, about a sixth were seen once, and the ten largest hold roughly 23%. Sequencing was done on a sample of PBMCs or a T cell subset sorted from them (not recorded which). These receptor sequences come from a young man who had mild COVID-19 (a few samples of this study predate the infection). Cell type and time point are not known.

This chain joins TRBV7-2 and TRBJ2-6; D tentatively fits TRBD1 or TRBD2 (5 bases each). The CDR3 runs to 14 residues. Trimming left V 7 bases short and J 2 bases short, with 9 bases between. Germline V lookup: CDR1 SGHTA, CDR2 FQGNSA. CDR3 protein: CASNRGAGANVLTF. CDR3 coding DNA: TGTGCCAGCAACCGGGGCGCTGGGGCCAACGTCCTGACTTTC.

This clonotype has just a few counts. The CDR3 loop reads CSVDGGFSLNEAFF. CDR3 coding DNA: TGCAGCGTTGATGGGGGGTTCAGTCTAAACGAAGCTTTCTTT. The V call is TRBV29-1, the J call TRBJ1-1; the D gene is possibly TRBD1 (5 bases). Germline values: CDR1 SQVTM, CDR2 ANQGSEA. The CDR3 has 14 residues. Trimming left V 3 bases short and J 8 bases short, with 19 bases between.

This clonotype has only a few counts. The chain is built from TRBV28 and TRBJ1-5; D is possibly TRBD1 (6 bases). Germline CDR1 reads MDHEN; CDR2 reads SYDVKM. The CDR3 sequence is 16 residues long. V dropped 3 bases and J dropped 2 bases, with 14 bases sitting between them. CDR3 DNA sequence: TGTGCCAGCAGTTTCGGTGGAGGGGGTGGCAATCAGCCCCAGCATTTT. This encodes CASSFGGGGGNQPQHF.

V is TRBV4-1 and J is TRBJ1-4; TRBD1 is a possible D gene (6 bases). Germline loops: CDR1 MGHRA, CDR2 YSYEKL. The length of the CDR3 is 15 residues. With 5 bases removed from V and 6 bases from J, the gap between germline ends came to 16 bases. This CDR3 reads CASSTHRVRDEKLFF. The CDR3 bases are TGCGCCAGCAGCACCCACAGGGTGAGGGATGAAAAACTGTTTTTT.

V is TRBV4-1 and J is TRBJ1-5, with D possibly matching TRBD1 (6 bases). The germline gives CDR1 MGHRA, CDR2 YSYEKL. The CDR3 covers 16 residues. Trimming left V 2 bases short and J 5 bases short, with 16 bases between. The CDR3 nucleotides read TGCGCCAGCAGCCAAATAGGCGGGGGGGCTGATCAGCCCCAGCATTTT. Translating gives CASSQIGGGADQPQHF.

A few counts support this clonotype. This chain uses TRBV7-2 with TRBJ1-4; D may be TRBD1 (5 bases). Germline CDR1 reads SGHTA; CDR2 reads FQGNSA. With 3 bases removed from V and 4 bases from J, the gap between germline ends came to 9 bases. This CDR3 is built from 14 residues. The CDR3 DNA is TGTGCCAGCAGCTTGACAGACTATAATGAAAAACTGTTTTTT. The encoded protein is CASSLTDYNEKLFF.

This clonotype was observed a few times. The chain has TRBV7-9 and TRBJ2-1, with unresolved D. The CDR3 spans 14 residues. Germline assignment: CDR1 SEHNR and CDR2 FQNEAQ (reference sequence). Trimming removed 3 bases at V and 2 bases at J, with 8 bases between. Here the CDR3 DNA reads TGTGCCAGCAGCTTGTATGCTCCCTACAATGAGCAGTTCTTC. Protein product: CASSLYAPYNEQFF.

For the CDR3, the DNA is TGTGCCAGCAGCTCAGGGTCTAACTATGGCTACACCTTC. Translating gives CASSSGSNYGYTF. V and J are TRBV6-5 and TRBJ1-2; D is possibly TRBD1 (5 bases). CDR1 and CDR2 from the germline V gene are MNHEY and SVGAGI. Trimming pared 6 bases from V and 0 bases from J, leaving 8 bases between. There are 13 residues in the CDR3.

With regard to this clonotype: This clone may be a read error of a much larger clone one base away. The CDR3 loop is CASTQGAYGYTF. The DNA for the CDR3 is TGTGCCAGCACCCAGGGGGCCTATGGCTACACCTTC. The J gene is TRBJ1-2, the V gene TRBV6-6; TRBD1 agrees at 8 bases. Germline V gene sequence: CDR1 MNHNY, CDR2 SVGAGI (reference sequence). The CDR3 sequence is 12 residues long. Trimming at V came to 7 bases and at J to 4 bases, leaving 2 bases not matched to a gene.

The chain joins TRBV5-1 to TRBJ2-5; 9 nucleotides agree with TRBD2. CDR1 and CDR2 (germline): SGHRS, YFSETQ. Losses at the gene ends were 0 bases for V and 1 base for J; bases not matched to a gene: 1. The CDR3 runs 15 residues. The CDR3 DNA sequence: TGCGCCAGCAGCTTGGAGCGGGGGGCCCAAGAGACCCAGTACTTC. This gives the protein CASSLERGAQETQYF.

This clonotype was found a few times. The CDR3 is CASSQVWRDTGELFF. CDR3 sequence (DNA): TGCGCCAGCAGCCAAGTGTGGCGAGACACCGGGGAGCTGTTTTTT. V gene TRBV4-3 combines with J gene TRBJ2-2; D gene unclear. Germline assignment: CDR1 LGHNA and CDR2 YSLEER. V lost 1 base, J lost 3 bases, and 9 bases lay in between. The CDR3 is made up of 15 amino acids.

This clonotype was seen more than once but under ten times. CDR3 coding DNA: TGTGCCAGCAGCCAAGATCAAGGCCCAGATACGCAGTATTTT. Protein: CASSQDQGPDTQYF. This chain connects TRBV4-2 to TRBJ2-3, with D hard to call. This CDR3 spans 14 amino acids. Trimming left V 0 bases short and J 4 bases short, with 8 bases between. Germline CDR1 and CDR2: LGHNA and YNFKEQ.

The DNA of the CDR3 is TGCGCCAGCAGCCAAGATGAGGCAGGGGGGAACATTCAGTACTTC. Its protein is CASSQDEAGGNIQYF. The genes are TRBV4-3 and TRBJ2-4; TRBD1 is a possible D gene (7 bases). V gave up 0 bases and J gave up 7 bases, with 13 bases separating them. Germline CDR1 reads LGHNA; CDR2 reads YSLEER. The CDR3 extends over 15 amino acids.

The J gene is TRBJ2-3, the V gene TRBV12-3 or TRBV12-4, with D possibly TRBD1 on 6 matching bases. The V end was cut by 0 bases, the J end by 5 bases, with 12 bases between. The CDR3 covers 15 residues. The CDR3 region has the DNA TGTGCCAGCAGTTTAGCGAACAGGGTTGGAGATACGCAGTATTTT. Its protein product is CASSLANRVGDTQYF.

This clonotype occurred many times. The chain is built from TRBV11-2 and TRBJ2-3; 9 bases agree with TRBD2. The CDR3 has 18 residues. CDR1 is SGHAT, CDR2 FQNNGV, per germline. Trimming took 5 bases from V and 1 from J; bases not matched to a gene: 13. The CDR3 nucleotides read TGTGCCAGCAGCCAGACCGTCGTTAGCGGGGGTCGCACAGATACGCAGTATTTT. Translated, it gives CASSQTVVSGGRTDTQYF.

This clonotype came up once. The junction departs from germline at one end; a sequencing error may be responsible. V usage is TRBV2 and J usage is TRBJ1-1; possible D gene TRBD1, 6 bases. CDR3 length equals 13 residues. Germline V gene lookup returns CDR1 SNHLY and CDR2 FYNNEI. The CDR3 coding sequence is TGTGCCAGCCGAGAAGACAGGACCACTGAGGCTTTCTTT. This sequence encodes CASREDRTTEAFF.

This sequence joins TRBV30 and TRBJ1-5; no definite D call. Germline V gives CDR1 GTSNPN, CDR2 SVGIG (reference sequence). CDR3 length: 13 amino acids. Trimming took 0 bases from V and 2 from J, leaving 5 bases between them. In DNA form, the CDR3 reads TGTGCCTGGAGTGTATTTGGCAATCAGCCCCAGCATTTT. As protein: CAWSVFGNQPQHF.

This clonotype was counted at least ten times. The chain couples TRBV7-2 to TRBJ1-1; 10 nucleotides agree with TRBD1. This CDR3 contains 14 residues. V lost 5 bases and J lost 8; bases outside the gene matches: 8. CDR1 is SGHTA and CDR2 is FQGNSA in the germline V gene. The CDR3 DNA is TGTGCCAGCAGCCGGAGGACAGGGGGAGAAGAAGCTTTCTTT. Its translation is CASSRRTGGEEAFF. The whole variable domain, filled in from reference TRBV7-2 and TRBJ1-1, reads GAGVSQSPSNKVTEKGKDVELRCDPISGHTALYWYRQSLGQGLEFLIYFQGNSAPDKSGLPSDRFSAERTGGSVSTLTIQRTQQEDSAVYLCASSRRTGGEEAFFGQGTRLTVV.

The V and J genes are TRBV6-5 and TRBJ1-3; possibly TRBD1 for D (6 bases). The CDR3 spans 15 residues. V lost 7 bases and J 0 bases, leaving 13 bases between the germline ends. Germline CDR1 is MNHEY and CDR2 is SVGAGI. The CDR3 coding sequence is TGTGCCAGCACCCCGGGGGCTAGCTCTGGAAACACCATATATTTT. Protein product: CASTPGASSGNTIYF.

This clonotype was counted only a few times. The V gene is TRBV12-3 or TRBV12-4, the J gene TRBJ1-1; 7 positions match TRBD1. The CDR3 has 14 amino acids. With V trimmed by 3 bases and J by 5 bases, 6 bases remained unmatched. CDR3 region: CASSFQGGGTEAFF. Written as DNA, the CDR3 is TGTGCCAGCAGTTTTCAGGGGGGTGGGACTGAAGCTTTCTTT.

The sample holds many counts of this clonotype. The CDR3 region is CASGGTGSSYEQYV. The CDR3 nucleotides read TGTGCCAGCGGGGGGACGGGCAGTTCCTACGAGCAGTACGTC. The rearrangement joins TRBV28 to TRBJ2-7; possibly TRBD2 for D (6 bases). The CDR3 has 14 amino acids. The germline gives CDR1 MDHEN, CDR2 SYDVKM. V lost 8 bases, J lost 1 base, and 15 bases lay in between.

The rearrangement joins TRBV10-3 to TRBJ2-7, with D perhaps matching TRBD1 (7 bases). This CDR3 region has 16 residues. Trimming removed 5 bases at V and 6 bases at J, with 23 bases between. CDR1 ENHRY and CDR2 SYGVKD come from the germline V gene. CDR3 sequence (DNA): TGTGCCATCAGTCAACCCCAGGGGGGTCGCCCCGGCGAGCAGTACTTC. Translation: CAISQPQGGRPGEQYF.

The rearrangement joins TRBV7-2 to TRBJ1-6; D is uncertain. The V end was cut by 0 bases, the J end by 9 bases, with 9 bases between. Per germline, CDR1 SGHTA and CDR2 FQGNSA. This CDR3 is 14 amino acids long. The CDR3 DNA is TGTGCCAGCAGCTTAGCGCAAGTGACTTCACCCCTCCACTTT. Protein: CASSLAQVTSPLHF.

This clonotype was seen only a few times. The V and J genes are TRBV27 and TRBJ2-2; D ambiguous. This CDR3 has 13 residues. V was trimmed by 10 bases and J by 3 bases, leaving 12 bases between them. CDR1 and CDR2 (germline): MNHEY, SMNVEV (reference sequence). The CDR3 DNA is TGTGCCACCCAGCTATGGGACACCGGGGAGCTGTTTTTT. Translating it yields CATQLWDTGELFF.

V is TRBV29-1 and J is TRBJ2-3, with 9 bases matching TRBD1. This CDR3 spans 13 amino acids. Germline V gene data show CDR1 as SQVTM and CDR2 as ANQGSEA. CDR3 amino acids: CSTGTGSTDTQYF. The CDR3 nucleotides read TGCAGTACCGGGACAGGGAGCACAGATACGCAGTATTTT.

The V call is TRBV2, the J call TRBJ1-4; D not certain. This CDR3 spans 16 amino acids. Germline V gene data show CDR1 as SNHLY and CDR2 as FYNNEI. V lost 1 base, J lost 0 bases, and 9 bases lay in between. This chain's CDR3 is CASSEVQDATNEKLFF. The CDR3 region has the DNA TGTGCCAGCAGTGAAGTTCAGGACGCAACTAATGAAAAACTGTTTTTT.

This clonotype was seen more than once but under ten times. The rearrangement links TRBV20-1 to TRBJ1-4; D gene ambiguous. Germline V CDR1 and CDR2: DFQATT, SNEGSKA (reference sequence). The CDR3 has 13 amino acids. The V end lost 3 bases, the J end lost 7 bases, and 12 bases lay between the germline ends. The CDR3 DNA reads as TGCAGTGCTAGTGGAACAGTTAGTGAAAAACTGTTTTTT. Translated, it gives CSASGTVSEKLFF.

This clonotype has at least ten counts. The chain joins TRBV10-1 to TRBJ2-1; D ambiguous. The CDR3 is 17 residues long. The germline gives CDR1 WNHNN, CDR2 SYGVQD (reference sequence). The germline V and J ends were trimmed by 0 bases and 0 bases, with 12 bases remaining between them. The CDR3 DNA sequence: TGCGCCAGCAGTGAGTCTAGGCAGGAGACCTCCTACAATGAGCAGTTCTTC. It encodes CASSESRQETSYNEQFF.